A single sample gave rise to the 29 T cell receptor beta chains below, sequenced in a study of blood T cell repertoires in COVID-19. Sequenced by immunoSEQ multiplex PCR; TCRdb stores in-frame clones only, minus some. This table has 100,000 to 140,000 clones, roughly 90% appearing once. The material sequenced was peripheral blood. The receptors here all came from a man aged 35-49 years with active or convalescent COVID-19.

V gene TRBV9 combines with J gene TRBJ1-3; D call uncertain. V shed 4 bases and J shed 3 bases, with 5 bases lying between them. The germline V gene has CDR1 SGDLS and CDR2 YYNGEE. The CDR3 extends over 12 amino acids. The DNA of the CDR3 is TGTGCCAGCAGCCCGGGTGGAAACACCATATATTTT. Protein: CASSPGGNTIYF.

The chain recombines TRBV10-3 with TRBJ2-7; TRBD2 is a possible D gene (6 bases). The V gene lost 3 bases and the J gene lost 2 bases, with 11 bases spanning the gap. The germline V gene has CDR1 ENHRY and CDR2 SYGVKD. CDR3 length: 14 residues. CDR3 sequence (DNA): TGTGCCATCAGTGAAGGCGGGGCGGCCTACGAGCAGTACTTC. It encodes CAISEGGAAYEQYF.

CDR3 sequence reads: CASSTSPTVKGYGYTF. CDR3 bases: TGTGCCAGCAGTACCTCCCCGACAGTAAAGGGCTATGGCTACACCTTC. The chain carries TRBV28 and TRBJ1-2; D may be TRBD1 (5 bases). Per germline, CDR1 MDHEN and CDR2 SYDVKM. V was clipped by 5 bases and J by 4 bases, with 20 bases between them. This CDR3 region has 16 residues.

The chain carries TRBV11-2 and TRBJ2-1; D uncertain. Trimming pared 1 base from V and 3 bases from J, leaving 10 bases between. The germline CDR1 and CDR2 sequences are SGHAT and FQNNGV. The CDR3 loop spans 15 amino acids. The CDR3 protein is CASSLGQLVYNEQFF. CDR3 sequence (DNA): TGTGCCAGCAGCTTAGGGCAGTTGGTCTACAATGAGCAGTTCTTC.

V usage is TRBV2 and J usage is TRBJ2-6; no firm D call. CDR1 and CDR2 (germline): SNHLY, FYNNEI. The CDR3 contains 15 residues. V gave up 2 bases and J gave up 2 bases, with 7 bases separating them. This CDR3 is CASSEFAAGANVLTF. The DNA of the CDR3 is TGTGCCAGCAGTGAATTCGCGGCTGGGGCCAACGTCCTGACTTTC.

In DNA form, the CDR3 reads TGTGCCACCAGTGATTGGAGCTCCTACGAGCAGTACTTC. As protein: CATSDWSSYEQYF. The chain links TRBV24-1 to TRBJ2-7; no clear D gene. The germline V gene encodes CDR1 KGHDR and CDR2 SFDVKD. This CDR3 has 13 residues. The germline V and J ends were trimmed by 2 bases and 0 bases, with 4 bases remaining between them.

This clone was seen only a few times. This chain's CDR3 is CASRTSGNYEQYF. The DNA for the CDR3 is TGTGCCAGCAGGACTAGCGGAAACTACGAGCAGTACTTC. This chain links TRBV3-1 (or the pseudogene TRBV3-2) with TRBJ2-7, with TRBD2 matching 9 bases. The CDR3 consists of 13 residues. Germline V gene lookup returns CDR1 LGHDT and CDR2 YNNKEL (reference sequence). V shed 6 bases, J shed 3 bases, and the junction held 3 bases outside the gene matches.

This chain links TRBV4-2 with TRBJ2-3; TRBD2 matches at 7 bases. J lost 5 bases, V lost 4 bases, and 12 bases had no gene match. The CDR3 totals 16 residues. Germline V gene sequence: CDR1 LGHNA, CDR2 YNFKEQ. The CDR3 loop is CASSLLGEGRRDTQYF. The CDR3, as DNA: TGTGCCAGCAGCCTTCTGGGGGAGGGCCGGAGAGATACGCAGTATTTT.

Here the CDR3 reads CASSQGLATSEQYF. CDR3 in DNA: TGTGCCAGCAGCCAGGGGCTGGCCACTTCCGAGCAGTACTTC. The chain uses TRBV3-1 (or the pseudogene TRBV3-2) and TRBJ2-7, with D perhaps matching TRBD1 (5 bases). Germline V gives CDR1 LGHDT, CDR2 YNNKEL (reference sequence). The length of the CDR3 is 14 residues. V was trimmed by 3 bases and J by 6 bases, leaving 15 bases between them.

This clone appeared a single time. V usage is TRBV5-1 and J usage is TRBJ2-1, with D tentatively TRBD1 (6 bases). Trimming removed 6 bases from V and 0 bases from J, with 16 bases in between. This CDR3 region has 16 residues. Germline V gene data show CDR1 as SGHRS and CDR2 as YFSETQ. As DNA, the CDR3 is TGCGCCAGCACCAGAGTAGAGACAGGCTCCTACAATGAGCAGTTCTTC. Protein sequence: CASTRVETGSYNEQFF.

The rearrangement joins TRBV7-6 to TRBJ2-1, with 8 nucleotides matching TRBD1. The length of the CDR3 is 17 residues. After removal of 7 bases from V and 0 bases from J, the junction contained 11 bases not matched to a gene. Per germline, CDR1 SGHVS and CDR2 FNYEAQ. In DNA form, the CDR3 reads TGTGCCAGCACGACCTCTTACAGGGGGAGCTCCTACAATGAGCAGTTCTTC. It translates to CASTTSYRGSSYNEQFF.

The chain couples TRBV7-3 to TRBJ2-3; weak D call: TRBD2 (6 bases). Per the germline V gene, CDR1 is SGHTA and CDR2 is FQGTGA. V was pared by 2 bases and J by 3 bases, with 12 bases between. The CDR3 is 15 residues long. The DNA for the CDR3 is TGTGCCAGCAGCTTAGGGCTAGCGCCGACAGATACGCAGTATTTT. Amino acid sequence: CASSLGLAPTDTQYF.

The V call is TRBV9, the J call TRBJ1-2; D call uncertain. CDR1 and CDR2 (germline): SGDLS, YYNGEE. Trimming shortened V by 0 bases and J by 0 bases, and 9 bases separated the two germline ends. The CDR3 is 15 residues long. The CDR3 sequence is CASSVGLQTNYGYTF. The CDR3 DNA sequence: TGTGCCAGCAGCGTAGGTTTACAAACTAACTATGGCTACACCTTC.

This chain links TRBV11-1 with TRBJ2-3, with D maybe TRBD2 (5 bases). There are 14 residues in the CDR3. Germline lookup yields CDR1 SGHAT and CDR2 FQDESV (reference sequence). The V gene lost 3 bases and the J gene lost 2 bases, with 9 bases spanning the gap. The CDR3 nucleotides read TGTGCCAGCAGCTTCCAGCGGTTCACAGATACGCAGTATTTT. Encoded protein: CASSFQRFTDTQYF.

This sequence joins TRBV11-2 and TRBJ2-5, with D possibly TRBD1 on 7 matching bases. CDR3 length equals 13 residues. With 5 bases removed from V and 5 bases from J, the gap between germline ends came to 12 bases. Germline V gives CDR1 SGHAT, CDR2 FQNNGV. The CDR3 here is CASSQGDLETQYF. In DNA, the CDR3 is TGTGCCAGCAGCCAGGGGGACTTGGAGACCCAGTACTTC.

This chain connects TRBV28 to TRBJ1-5; a possible D gene is TRBD1 (6 bases). Germline V CDR1 and CDR2: MDHEN, SYDVKM. This CDR3 has 14 residues. V was cut by 5 bases and J by 1 base, with 9 bases left in between. The CDR3 region has the DNA TGTGCCAGCAGTCGACAGGTCAGCAATCAGCCCCAGCATTTT. It codes for CASSRQVSNQPQHF.

The chain has TRBV10-3 and TRBJ1-1; 9 bases match TRBD1. V was clipped by 6 bases and J by 1 base; unmatched bases: 9. CDR1 and CDR2 (germline): ENHRY, SYGVKD. CDR3 length: 16 amino acids. This CDR3 reads CAIRDRGGIGNTEAFF. CDR3 in DNA: TGTGCCATCAGGGACAGGGGAGGTATTGGGAACACTGAAGCTTTCTTT.

The rearrangement joins TRBV7-2 to TRBJ2-5; D perhaps matches TRBD1 (7 bases). The ends were cut back, 1 base at V and 9 bases at J, with 15 bases in the middle. This CDR3 has 14 amino acids. Germline V CDR1 and CDR2: SGHTA, FQGNSA. CDR3 sequence: CASSLGGDSRAQYF. The CDR3 DNA is TGTGCCAGCAGCTTAGGGGGGGACAGTCGGGCCCAGTACTTC.

This chain joins TRBV19 and TRBJ2-7, with D possibly TRBD2 on 5 matching bases. This CDR3 is 14 amino acids long. CDR1 and CDR2 from the germline V gene are LNHDA and SQIVND (reference sequence). V was trimmed by 5 bases and J by 7 bases, leaving 18 bases between them. The CDR3 DNA reads as TGTGCCAGTAGTCCAATAGAAGGACCGGGAGAGCAGTACTTC. It codes for CASSPIEGPGEQYF.

This chain connects TRBV6-2 or TRBV6-3 to TRBJ2-7; 7 bases are shared with TRBD1. CDR1 MNHEY and CDR2 SVGEGT come from the germline V gene. The junction had 9 bases not matched to a gene; V was cut back by 4 bases and J by 6 bases. This CDR3 contains 14 residues. The CDR3 loop reads CASSWGTAPLEQYF. Written as DNA, the CDR3 is TGTGCCAGCAGTTGGGGGACAGCTCCCCTCGAGCAGTACTTC.

This rearrangement joins TRBV4-1 to TRBJ1-1; D gene ambiguous. The length of the CDR3 is 16 residues. The germline V gene encodes CDR1 MGHRA and CDR2 YSYEKL. The ends were cut back, 1 base at V and 1 base at J, with 13 bases in the middle. The CDR3 protein is CASSQGPEGWNTEAFF. For the CDR3, the DNA is TGCGCCAGCAGCCAAGGTCCTGAGGGATGGAACACTGAAGCTTTCTTT.

The V gene is TRBV7-3, the J gene TRBJ1-6; D unresolved. V gave up 2 bases and J gave up 5 bases, with 10 bases separating them. Germline CDR1 SGHTA, CDR2 FQGTGA. The CDR3 consists of 15 residues. The CDR3 here is CASSLSQLNNSPLHF. The DNA of the CDR3 is TGTGCCAGCAGCTTATCCCAACTCAATAATTCACCCCTCCACTTT. The whole variable domain, remainder taken from reference TRBV7-3 and TRBJ1-6, is GAGVSQTPSNKVTEKGKYVELRCDPISGHTALYWYRQSLGQGPEFLIYFQGTGAADDSGLPNDRFFAVRPEGSVSTLKIQRTERGDSAVYLCASSLSQLNNSPLHFGNGTRLTVT.

The genes are TRBV10-3 and TRBJ2-7, with D tentatively TRBD2 (5 bases). The CDR3 sequence is 14 residues long. The germline gives CDR1 ENHRY, CDR2 SYGVKD. V was shortened by 5 bases and J by 2 bases, with 13 bases between the two germline ends. Here the CDR3 reads CAISINSATYEQYF. The CDR3 DNA follows: TGTGCCATCAGTATAAATAGCGCCACCTACGAGCAGTACTTC.

The chain recombines TRBV5-1 with TRBJ1-2; the D gene is possibly TRBD1 (5 bases). The V gene's germline CDR1 is SGHRS and CDR2 YFSETQ. V lost 0 bases, J lost 2 bases, and 8 bases lay in between. This CDR3 comprises 14 residues. The CDR3 DNA reads TGCGCCAGCAGCTTGGACAGGACCAACTATGGCTACACCTTC. As protein: CASSLDRTNYGYTF. Together with reference TRBV5-1 and TRBJ1-2, the CDR3 gives the full variable domain: KAGVTQTPRYLIKTRGQQVTLSCSPISGHRSVSWYQQTPGQGLQFLFEYFSETQRNKGNFPGRFSGRQFSNSRSEMNVSTLELGDSALYLCASSLDRTNYGYTFGSGTRLTVV.

The chain employs TRBV5-4 and TRBJ2-5; D is unresolved. The CDR3 sequence is 13 residues long. Germline V CDR1 and CDR2: SGHNT, YYREEE (reference sequence). Trimming left V 8 bases short and J 1 base short, with 12 bases between. CDR3 amino acids: CASRAVPQETQYF. CDR3 sequence (DNA): TGTGCCAGTCGAGCCGTCCCCCAAGAGACCCAGTACTTC.

The V gene is TRBV19, the J gene TRBJ1-5, with 8 bases lining up with TRBD1. The junction had 10 bases not matched to a gene; V was cut back by 5 bases and J by 4 bases. This CDR3 is 16 amino acids long. The V gene's germline CDR1 is LNHDA and CDR2 SQIVND (reference sequence). CDR3 sequence reads: CASSVSGQATNQPQHF. In DNA form, the CDR3 reads TGTGCCAGTAGTGTCTCGGGACAGGCCACTAATCAGCCCCAGCATTTT.

The chain employs TRBV19 and TRBJ2-5; 7 bases map to TRBD1. CDR3 length: 14 residues. V was pared by 3 bases and J by 4 bases, with 5 bases of the junction left unmatched. Germline loops: CDR1 LNHDA, CDR2 SQIVND (reference sequence). The chain's CDR3 is CASSIGTGVETQYF. DNA of the CDR3: TGTGCCAGTAGTATTGGAACAGGGGTAGAGACCCAGTACTTC.

The chain uses TRBV14 and TRBJ1-1; no firm D call. Per germline, CDR1 SGHDN and CDR2 FVKESK. The CDR3 runs 13 residues. V shed 7 bases and J shed 4 bases, with 13 bases lying between them. CDR3 coding DNA: TGTGCCAGCACAAGCTTCCCGGGCACTGAAGCTTTCTTT. It encodes CASTSFPGTEAFF.

The CDR3 DNA reads as TGTGCCAGCAGCTTCATGCGGGATAACTATGGCTACACCTTC. This gives the protein CASSFMRDNYGYTF. V and J are TRBV5-8 and TRBJ1-2; D is undetermined. CDR3 length equals 14 residues. Trimming cost V 2 bases and J 1 base, with 9 bases left between them. Germline assignment: CDR1 SGHTS and CDR2 YDEGEE.